Sequencing of this TCR beta chain was carried out in a study of shared clonotypes between healthy human individuals. Study-wide findings and caveats: Sequencing depth was expected to influence donor clonotype sharing.

This clone was seen a few times. The target antigen is unknown. TCRdb keeps only in-frame clones here, not all; method: immunoSEQ multiplex PCR. The sample contains about 660,000 clones, roughly 70% of which appear only once. This CDR3 contains 13 residues. In germline, CDR1 is MRHNA, CDR2 SNTAGT. The germline V and J ends were trimmed by 4 bases and 8 bases, with 12 bases remaining between them. The chain recombines TRBV6-4 with TRBJ2-1, with D possibly being TRBD2 (6 bases). The receptor was isolated from a young woman in good health. Sequencing was done on a sample of memory CD4+ T cells sorted from blood. This sample's subset: CD45RA-negative fraction. This chain's CDR3 is CASSAQGGYEQFF. The CDR3 coding sequence is TGTGCCAGCAGTGCCCAGGGAGGTTATGAGCAGTTCTTC.